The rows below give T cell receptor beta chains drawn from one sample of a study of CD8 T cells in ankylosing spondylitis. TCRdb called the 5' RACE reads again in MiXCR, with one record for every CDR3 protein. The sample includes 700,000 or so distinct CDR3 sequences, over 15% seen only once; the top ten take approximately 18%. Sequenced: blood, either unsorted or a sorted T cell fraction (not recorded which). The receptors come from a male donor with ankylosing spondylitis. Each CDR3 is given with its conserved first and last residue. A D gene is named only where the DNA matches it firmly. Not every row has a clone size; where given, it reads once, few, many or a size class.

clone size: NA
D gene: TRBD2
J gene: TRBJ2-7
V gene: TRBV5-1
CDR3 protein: CASSKTSGRHYEQYF
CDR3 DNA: TGCGCCAGCAGCAAGACTAGCGGGCGCCACTACGAGCAGTACTTC

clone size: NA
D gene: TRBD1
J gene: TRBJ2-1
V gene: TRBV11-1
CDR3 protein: CASSFGTDTYNEQFF
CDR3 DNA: TGTGCCAGCAGCTTTGGGACAGATACTTACAATGAGCAGTTCTTC

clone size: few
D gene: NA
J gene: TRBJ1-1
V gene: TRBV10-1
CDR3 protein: CASSESMGGTTEAFF
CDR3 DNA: TGCGCCAGCAGTGAGTCGATGGGGGGAACCACTGAAGCTTTCTTT

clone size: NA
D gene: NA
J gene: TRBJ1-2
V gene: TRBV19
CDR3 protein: CASTPGQAYGYTF
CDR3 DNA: TGTGCCAGTACCCCGGGACAAGCCTATGGCTACACCTTC

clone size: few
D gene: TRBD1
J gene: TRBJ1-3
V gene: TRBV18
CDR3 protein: CASSPQGEYSGNTIYF
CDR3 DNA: TGTGCCAGCTCACCCCAGGGGGAATACTCTGGAAACACCATATATTTT

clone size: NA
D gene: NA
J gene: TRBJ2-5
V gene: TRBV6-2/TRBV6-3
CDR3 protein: CATGLVEETQYF
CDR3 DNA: TGTGCCACCGGGTTGGTGGAAGAGACCCAGTACTTC

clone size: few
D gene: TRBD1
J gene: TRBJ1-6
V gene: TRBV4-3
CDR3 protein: CASSQGGTGEVGSYNSPLHF
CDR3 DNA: TGCGCCAGCAGCCAGGGGGGGACAGGGGAAGTTGGCTCCTATAATTCACCCCTCCACTTT

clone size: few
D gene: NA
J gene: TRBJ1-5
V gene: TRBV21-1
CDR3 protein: CASSLKGEECNQPQHF
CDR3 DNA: TGTGCCAGCAGCCTAAAAGGGGAGGAATGCAATCAGCCCCAGCATTTT

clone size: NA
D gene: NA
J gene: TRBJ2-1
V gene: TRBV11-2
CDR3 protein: CASLPDGWGLYNEQFF
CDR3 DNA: TGTGCCAGCCTCCCTGACGGGTGGGGTTTGTACAATGAGCAGTTCTTC

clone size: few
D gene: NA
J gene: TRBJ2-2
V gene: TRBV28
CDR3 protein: CASSWGGRRTGELFF
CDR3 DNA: TGTGCCAGCAGTTGGGGGGGCAGGCGCACCGGGGAGCTGTTTTTT

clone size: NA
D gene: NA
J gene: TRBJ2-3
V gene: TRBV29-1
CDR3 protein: CSVEYGNEVDTQYF
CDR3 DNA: TGCAGCGTTGAATATGGTAACGAGGTAGATACGCAGTATTTT

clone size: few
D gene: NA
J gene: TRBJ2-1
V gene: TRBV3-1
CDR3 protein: CASSHSTLNEQFF
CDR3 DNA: TGTGCCAGCAGCCATTCAACTCTTAATGAGCAGTTCTTC

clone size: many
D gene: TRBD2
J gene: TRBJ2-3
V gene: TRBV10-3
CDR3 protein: CAISESASGATDTQYF
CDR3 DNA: TGTGCCATCAGTGAGTCTGCTAGCGGGGCCACAGATACGCAGTATTTT

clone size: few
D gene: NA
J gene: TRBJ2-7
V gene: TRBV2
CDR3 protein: CASSEGRLRQYF
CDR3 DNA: TGTGCCAGCAGCGAAGGGAGGTTACGGCAGTACTTC

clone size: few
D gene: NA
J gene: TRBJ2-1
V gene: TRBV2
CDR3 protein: CASQPPSSYNEQFF
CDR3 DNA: TGTGCCAGCCAGCCTCCGAGCTCCTACAATGAGCAGTTCTTC

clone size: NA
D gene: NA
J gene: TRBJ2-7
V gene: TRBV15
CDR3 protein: CATSRDWWEISYEQYF
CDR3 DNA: TGTGCCACCAGCAGAGATTGGTGGGAGATATCCTACGAGCAGTACTTC

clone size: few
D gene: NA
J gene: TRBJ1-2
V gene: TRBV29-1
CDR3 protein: CSVHESIPNYGYTF
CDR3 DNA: TGCAGCGTCCATGAGTCCATCCCCAACTATGGCTACACCTTC

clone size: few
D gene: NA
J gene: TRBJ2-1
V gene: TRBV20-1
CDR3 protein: CSARPRSAGYEQFF
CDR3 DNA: TGCAGTGCTAGACCTAGATCGGCGGGGTATGAGCAGTTCTTC

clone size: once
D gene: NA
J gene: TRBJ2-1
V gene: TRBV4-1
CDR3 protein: CASSQDRGLFYNEQFF
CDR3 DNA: TGCGCCAGCAGCCAAGATCGGGGTCTGTTCTACAATGAGCAGTTCTTC

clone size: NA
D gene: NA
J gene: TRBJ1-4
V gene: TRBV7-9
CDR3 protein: CASSLFGGAGEKLFF
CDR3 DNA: TGTGCCAGCAGCTTATTCGGGGGCGCCGGTGAAAAACTGTTTTTT

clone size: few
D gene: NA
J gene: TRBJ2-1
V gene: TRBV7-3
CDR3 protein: CASSLIWGDEQFF
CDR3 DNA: TGTGCCAGCAGCTTAATATGGGGCGATGAGCAGTTCTTC

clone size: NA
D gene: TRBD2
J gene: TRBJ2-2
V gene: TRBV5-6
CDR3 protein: CASSGTRRTGELFF
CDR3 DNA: TGTGCCAGCAGCGGGACTAGAAGGACCGGGGAGCTGTTTTTT

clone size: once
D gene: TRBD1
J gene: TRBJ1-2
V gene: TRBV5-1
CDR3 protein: CASSLEPGQGPNGYTF
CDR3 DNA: TGCGCCAGCAGCTTGGAGCCGGGACAGGGGCCAAATGGCTACACCTTC

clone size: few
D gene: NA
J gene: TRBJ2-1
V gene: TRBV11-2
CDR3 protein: CASSSLALREQFF
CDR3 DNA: TGTGCCAGCAGCTCACTAGCACTCAGGGAGCAGTTCTTC

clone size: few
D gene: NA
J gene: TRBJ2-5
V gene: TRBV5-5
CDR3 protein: CASSHEPGTAKETQYF
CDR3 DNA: TGTGCCAGCAGCCACGAACCCGGGACGGCGAAAGAGACCCAGTACTTC

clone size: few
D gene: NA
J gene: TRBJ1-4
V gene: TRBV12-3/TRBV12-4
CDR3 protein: CASRSGMSNEKLFF
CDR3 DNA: TGTGCCAGCAGATCAGGGATGTCTAATGAAAAACTGTTTTTT

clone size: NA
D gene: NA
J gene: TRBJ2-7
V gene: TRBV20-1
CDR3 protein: CSATTGHSGYF
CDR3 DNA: TGCAGTGCCACCACGGGTCACTCGGGGTACTTC

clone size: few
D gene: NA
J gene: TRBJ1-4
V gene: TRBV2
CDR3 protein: CASTFQPTNEKLFF
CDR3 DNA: TGTGCCAGCACTTTTCAACCAACTAATGAAAAACTGTTTTTT

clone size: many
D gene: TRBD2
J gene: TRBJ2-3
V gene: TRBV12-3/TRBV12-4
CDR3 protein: CASNLREGPTDTQYF
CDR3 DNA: TGTGCCAGCAACCTACGGGAGGGGCCCACAGATACGCAGTATTTT

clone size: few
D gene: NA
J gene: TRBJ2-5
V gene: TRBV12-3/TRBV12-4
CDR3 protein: CASSSGFGRLETQYF
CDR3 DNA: TGTGCCAGCAGTTCAGGGTTCGGGCGACTTGAGACCCAGTACTTC

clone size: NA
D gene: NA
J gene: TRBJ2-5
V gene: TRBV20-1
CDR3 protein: CSPTPAWEETQYF
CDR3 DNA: TGCAGCCCAACCCCAGCCTGGGAGGAGACCCAGTACTTC

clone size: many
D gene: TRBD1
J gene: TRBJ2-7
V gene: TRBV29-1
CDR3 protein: CSASTGMYEQYF
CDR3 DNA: TGCAGCGCATCGACAGGGATGTACGAGCAGTACTTC

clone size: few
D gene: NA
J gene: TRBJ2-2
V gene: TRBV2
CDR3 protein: CASSGTDPAGELFF
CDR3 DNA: TGTGCCAGCAGTGGGACGGATCCAGCCGGGGAGCTGTTTTTT

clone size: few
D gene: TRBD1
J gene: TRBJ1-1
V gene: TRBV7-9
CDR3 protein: CASSLDVRGGSNTEAFF
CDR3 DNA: TGTGCCAGCAGCTTAGATGTCAGGGGGGGTTCGAACACTGAAGCTTTCTTT

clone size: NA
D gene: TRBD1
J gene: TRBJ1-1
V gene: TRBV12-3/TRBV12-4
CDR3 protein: CASSLGPRGQATEAFF
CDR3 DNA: TGTGCCAGCAGTTTAGGCCCCCGGGGACAGGCCACTGAAGCTTTCTTT

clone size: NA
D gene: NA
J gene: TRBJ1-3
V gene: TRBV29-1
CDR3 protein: CSVENNGNTIYF
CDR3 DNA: TGCAGCGTTGAAAATAACGGAAACACCATATATTTT

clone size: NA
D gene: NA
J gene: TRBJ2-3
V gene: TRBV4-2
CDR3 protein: CASSQDQADTQYF
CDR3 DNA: TGTGCCAGCAGCCAAGATCAAGCAGATACGCAGTATTTT

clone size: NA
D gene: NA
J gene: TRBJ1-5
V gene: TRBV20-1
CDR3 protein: CRCRSGQRNQPQHF
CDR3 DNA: TGCAGATGTAGAAGCGGACAGCGCAATCAGCCCCAGCATTTT

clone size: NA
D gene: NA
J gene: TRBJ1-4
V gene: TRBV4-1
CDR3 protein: CASHGGAANEKLFF
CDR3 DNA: TGCGCCAGCCATGGGGGGGCAGCTAATGAAAAACTGTTTTTT

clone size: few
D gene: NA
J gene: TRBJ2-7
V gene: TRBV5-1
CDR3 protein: CASSLWVVGQMGEQYF
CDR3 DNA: TGCGCCAGCAGTCTCTGGGTCGTTGGGCAGATGGGTGAGCAGTACTTC

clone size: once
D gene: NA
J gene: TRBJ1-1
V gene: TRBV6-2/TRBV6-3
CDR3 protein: CASSYSGRGDTEAFF
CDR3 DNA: TGTGCCAGCAGTTACTCGGGCAGGGGTGACACTGAAGCTTTCTTT

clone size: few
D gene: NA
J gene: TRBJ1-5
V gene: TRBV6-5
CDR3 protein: CASSYSLGGNQPQHF
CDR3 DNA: TGTGCCAGCAGTTACTCGCTCGGGGGCAATCAGCCCCAGCATTTT

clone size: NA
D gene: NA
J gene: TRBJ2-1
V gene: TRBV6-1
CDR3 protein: CASSSSASRDNEQFF
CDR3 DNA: TGTGCCAGCAGCTCGAGCGCCTCAAGAGACAATGAGCAGTTCTTC

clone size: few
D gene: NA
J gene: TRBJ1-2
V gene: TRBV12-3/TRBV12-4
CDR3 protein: CASSLVTDNYGYTF
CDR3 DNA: TGTGCCAGCAGTTTGGTCACCGATAACTATGGCTACACCTTC

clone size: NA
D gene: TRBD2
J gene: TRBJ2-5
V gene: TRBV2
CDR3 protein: CASNRWGGQETQYF
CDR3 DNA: TGTGCCAGCAATAGGTGGGGGGGACAAGAGACCCAGTACTTC

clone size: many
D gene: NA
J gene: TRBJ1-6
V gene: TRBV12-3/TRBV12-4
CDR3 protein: CASSSRGQKNSPLHF
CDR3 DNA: TGTGCCAGCAGTTCCCGGGGGCAGAAAAATTCACCCCTCCACTTT

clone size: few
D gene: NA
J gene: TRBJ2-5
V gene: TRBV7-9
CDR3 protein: CASSLGLLKQETQYF
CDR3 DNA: TGTGCCAGCAGCTTAGGACTGCTCAAGCAAGAGACCCAGTACTTC

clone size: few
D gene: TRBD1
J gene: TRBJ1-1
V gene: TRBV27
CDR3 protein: CASSLSNWGDRGDRTEAFF
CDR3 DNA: TGTGCCAGCAGTTTATCCAATTGGGGGGACAGGGGTGATCGCACTGAAGCTTTCTTT

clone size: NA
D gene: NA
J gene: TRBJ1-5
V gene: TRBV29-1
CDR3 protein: CSVVFQGTQPQHF
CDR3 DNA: TGCAGCGTTGTTTTCCAGGGAACTCAGCCCCAGCATTTT

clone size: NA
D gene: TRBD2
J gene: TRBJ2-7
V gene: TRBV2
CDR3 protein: CASTPGLAGVGEQYF
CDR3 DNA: TGTGCCAGCACCCCTGGACTAGCGGGAGTCGGCGAGCAGTACTTC

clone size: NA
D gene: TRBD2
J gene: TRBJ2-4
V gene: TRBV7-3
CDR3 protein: CASSLTAGGPDNIQYF
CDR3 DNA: TGTGCCAGCAGCTTAACAGCGGGAGGGCCGGATAACATTCAGTACTTC

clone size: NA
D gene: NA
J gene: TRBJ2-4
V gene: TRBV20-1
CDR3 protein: CSARDGGKNIQYF
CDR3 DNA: TGCAGTGCTAGAGATGGGGGAAAAAACATTCAGTACTTC

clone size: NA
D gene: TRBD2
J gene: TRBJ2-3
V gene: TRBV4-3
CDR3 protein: CASSQDILAGVSDTQYF
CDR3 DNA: TGCGCCAGCAGCCAAGATATTCTAGCGGGAGTGTCAGATACGCAGTATTTT

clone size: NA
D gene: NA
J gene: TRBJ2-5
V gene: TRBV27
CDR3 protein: CASSRRQHQETQYF
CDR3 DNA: TGTGCCAGCAGTCGCCGACAGCACCAGGAGACCCAGTACTTC

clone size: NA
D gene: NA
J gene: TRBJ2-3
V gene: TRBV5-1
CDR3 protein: CASSLRGREVDTQYF
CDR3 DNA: TGCGCCAGCAGCTTGCGCGGCAGGGAGGTAGATACGCAGTATTTT